The source of this T cell receptor (beta chain) is a study of shared clonotypes between healthy human individuals (dated by TCRdb to about 2020). Broadly, across the study: The cohort included three men and a couple of women between 18 and 49 years of age. Blood TCR repertoires of about five healthy adults were deeply sequenced to estimate repertoire size and the extent of clonotype sharing between individuals. Between about 0.94 and 8.9 billion PBMCs per donor were obtained by leukapheresis. To increase sequencing depth and limit assay-specific biases, TCR repertoire library preparation and sequencing were carried out by different laboratories using diverse techniques. For each donor, CD4 naive and CD4 memory were each given three plates, CD8 naive was given two plates, and CD8 memory was given one plate.

TCR CDR3 regions were amplified from genomic DNA by multiplex PCR using the deep immunoSEQ assay. Extracted genomic DNA from each cell subset was distributed evenly across all wells of several immunoSEQ 96-well plates, and each plate was treated as a replicate. For sorted subsets, approximately 190 ng of genomic DNA, equivalent to 25,000 to 30,000 T cell genomes, went into each replicate PCR. The purified libraries were quantified using a Qubit 3.0 fluorometer, sized with a Bioanalyzer 2100, and then quantified again using the KAPA Library Quantification kit. Every immunoSEQ 96-well plate was sequenced on a dedicated single-read 150-cycle Illumina NextSeq 550 flow cell. In the authors' own workflow: The immunoSEQ output contained only junctional sequences without quality scores, so filtering could not match that applied to full-length reads. Sequences were annotated with PyIR, a Python wrapper for IgBLAST v1.9, and V/J genes and CDR3 were assigned using IMGT germline references. Reads were filtered out if the reads had weak V/J assignments (E-value above 1e-6), no CDR3, stop codons, out-of-frame junctions, or ambiguous translated residues. V3J clonotypes were defined as sequences sharing an identical inferred V gene, J gene, and CDR3 amino acid sequence. Percentage overlap between repertoires was calculated by dividing the number of shared unique clonotypes by the size of the smaller repertoire. Repertoire richness was assessed with RTK rarefaction, the Chao1 estimator, and Recon v2.1 estimates of unobserved clonotypes. OLGA was used to compute generation probabilities for all TCRbeta clonotypes that the gDNA method yielded from a few donors. This immuneACCESS table, as held by TCRdb, lists in-frame sequences with V and J called but not all clones. Of the missing ones, under half trace to an unresolved V gene in checked studies; the others have no known cause. The V and J calls and clone size are taken from that table; D and trimming were inferred from the DNA. This sample gives some 2,000,000 clones in total; 85% to 95% of them show up just once. Jointly, the top ten make up under 0.15% of the sample.

V lost 2 bases and J lost 2 bases; the stretch between them is 9 bases long. Per the germline V gene, MNHNS is the CDR1 and SASEGT is the CDR2. The CDR3 sequence holds 15 residues, the cysteine and phenylalanine included. The DNA shown is the 45-base CDR3, in frame from base 1. Broad study findings and their caveats: Larger estimated clonotype richness was generally found for naive subsets than for memory subsets. Only blood was sampled, and tissue TCR repertoires likely differ from those in blood. Rarefaction of sorted-subset datasets indicated incomplete sequencing despite the large sequencing depth. Pairwise subsampling led to the expectation that sequencing depth would affect the degree of clonotype sharing among donors. Across a handful of donors, 4.5% to 6.5% of naive CD4, around 3.3% of naive CD8, 2% to 2.5% of memory CD4, and 0.4% of memory CD8 clonotypes were shared. Because the study included a small number of donors, the genetic and exposure-history diversity represented was limited. Higher generation probabilities were observed for clonotypes shared by all four sorted-subset donors than for non-shared clonotypes.

Donors were healthy HIV-negative adults with no recently reported acute infections or vaccinations. All donors were Caucasian adults living in Nashville, Tennessee, USA. CD4+ T cells were enriched by magnetic negative selection; naive cells were then positively selected on CD45RA, and the negative fraction formed the memory subset. After blood collection by leukapheresis, PBMCs were isolated using Ficoll-Histopaque density gradient centrifugation and then cryopreserved in the vapor phase of liquid nitrogen. Purity and quantity of every magnetically sorted T cell population were checked by analytical flow cytometry. Genomic DNA was isolated from every sorted fraction and measured by UV absorbance on a Nanodrop 2000c. Comment on this clone: There is no known antigen for this receptor. Base qualities are not provided; no much larger clone lies one nucleotide away.

Sequenced material: naive CD4+ T cells sorted from blood. The cell subset or site label, as the study defines it: CD45RA+ positively selected. This receptor chain uses TRBV6-1 and TRBJ2-2, with no reliable assignment of the D segment. The TCR comes from a young man in good health. The CDR3 in this case is CASSEPAANTGELFF. In nucleotide form, the sequence is TGTGCCAGCAGTGAACCCGCAGCAAACACCGGGGAGCTGTTTTTT.